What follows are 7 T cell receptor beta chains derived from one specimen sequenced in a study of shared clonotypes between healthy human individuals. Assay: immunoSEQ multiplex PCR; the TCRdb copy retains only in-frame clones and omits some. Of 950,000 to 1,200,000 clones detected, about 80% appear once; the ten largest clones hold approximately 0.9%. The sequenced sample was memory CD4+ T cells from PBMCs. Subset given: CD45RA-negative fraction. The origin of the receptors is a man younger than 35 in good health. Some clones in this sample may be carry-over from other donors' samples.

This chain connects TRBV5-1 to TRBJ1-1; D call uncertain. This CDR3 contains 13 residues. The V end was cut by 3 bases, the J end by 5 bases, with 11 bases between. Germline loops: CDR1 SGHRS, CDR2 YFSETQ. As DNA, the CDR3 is TGCGCCAGCAGCTCCTGGTGGGGAACTGAAGCTTTCTTT. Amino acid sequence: CASSSWWGTEAFF.

The DNA for the CDR3 is TGTGCCAGCAGTTTATCGCCAGGGACGAACTATGGCTACACCTTC. Encoded protein: CASSLSPGTNYGYTF. The V call is TRBV27, the J call TRBJ1-2; D perhaps matches TRBD1 (5 bases). The germline V gene has CDR1 MNHEY and CDR2 SMNVEV (reference sequence). V lost 0 bases and J lost 2, with 10 bases in between. This CDR3 contains 15 residues.

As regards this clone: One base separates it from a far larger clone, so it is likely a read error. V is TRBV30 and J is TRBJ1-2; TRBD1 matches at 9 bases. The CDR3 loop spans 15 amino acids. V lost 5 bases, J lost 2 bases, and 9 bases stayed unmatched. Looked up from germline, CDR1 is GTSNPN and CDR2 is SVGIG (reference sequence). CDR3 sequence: CAWFRDRVKNYGYTF. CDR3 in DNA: TGTGCCTGGTTCCGGGACAGGGTCAAAAACTATGGCTACACCTTC. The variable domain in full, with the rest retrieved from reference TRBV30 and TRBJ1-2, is SQTIHQWPATLVQPVGSPLSLECTVEGTSNPNLYWYRQAAGRGLQLLFYSVGIGQISSEVPQNLSASRPQDRQFILSSKKLLLSDSGFYLCAWFRDRVKNYGYTFGSGTRLTVV.

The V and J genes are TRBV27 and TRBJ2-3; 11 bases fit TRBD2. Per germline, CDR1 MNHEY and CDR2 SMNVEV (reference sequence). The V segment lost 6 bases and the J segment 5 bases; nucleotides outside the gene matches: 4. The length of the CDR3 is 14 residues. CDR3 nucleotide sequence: TGTGCCAGCAGCTCACTAGCGGGAGTAGATACGCAGTATTTT. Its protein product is CASSSLAGVDTQYF.

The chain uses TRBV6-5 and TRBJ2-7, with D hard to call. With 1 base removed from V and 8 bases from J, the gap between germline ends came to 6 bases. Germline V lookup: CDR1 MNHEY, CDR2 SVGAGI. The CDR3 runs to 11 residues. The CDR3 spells CASSYFGKQYF. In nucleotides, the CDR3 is TGTGCCAGCAGTTACTTTGGAAAGCAGTACTTC.

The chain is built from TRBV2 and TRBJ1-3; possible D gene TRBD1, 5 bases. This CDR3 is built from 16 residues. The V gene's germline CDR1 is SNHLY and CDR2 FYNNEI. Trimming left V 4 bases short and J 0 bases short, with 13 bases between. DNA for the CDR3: TGTGCCAGCAGTGTCTCCAGGGATGTCTCTGGAAACACCATATATTTT. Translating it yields CASSVSRDVSGNTIYF.

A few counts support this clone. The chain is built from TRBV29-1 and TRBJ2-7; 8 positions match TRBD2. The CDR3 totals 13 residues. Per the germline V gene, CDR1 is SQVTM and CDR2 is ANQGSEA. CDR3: CNTGPGGPHEQYF. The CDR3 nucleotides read TGCAACACCGGGCCGGGAGGGCCCCACGAGCAGTACTTC.